The entry that follows covers one TCR beta chain sequence. Its target antigen remains unknown. No much larger clonotype is one base removed from it; base qualities were not supplied. This sample stems from a study of cytomegalovirus exposure and HLA in healthy donors (dated by TCRdb to about 2017). Regarding the study in general: In an earlier analysis of about 560 of the donors, approximately 260 Gb of sequence data and 120 million or so unique TCR beta sequences from about 179 million T cells were reported. Every repertoire in the discovery cohort had been generated on one and the same sequencing platform. A later genetic analysis took genome-wide SNP genotypes for about 55% of the 666 donors and used that subset as a discovery cohort. Typing coverage varied by locus: 629-630 donors for A, B, C, DRB1 and DQB1; approximately 500 for DQA1; about 570 for DPA1; 400 to 480 for DPB1. An early release that covered 500 to 800 HLA-typed donors contained around 300 gigabases of sequencing data and 75 million to 100 million unique TCR sequences. Of the roughly 400 genotyped donors, about 80% fell in the genetic ancestry cluster associated with self-reported Caucasian donors. The study was designed to test whether signatures of past pathogen exposure could be identified by cataloging public T cell receptors. To predict cytomegalovirus infection status, the study combined high-throughput TCR immunosequencing, statistical association of individual TCRs with disease status, and machine learning. Several DR-DQ haplotypes were handled as single units for association and clustering because linkage in the cohort was strong. Class I and class II HLA loci were covered by the typing at four-digit resolution. An earlier analysis of about 600 of the donors used high-throughput TCR beta sequencing to judge whether each TCR beta V gene segment behaved as functional or pseudogenic. A later analysis re-examined previously published TCR beta repertoires from about 670 donors and added high-resolution HLA genotyping to investigate patterns of TCR occurrence. A separate validation cohort of 100 to 150 different subjects was used in addition to the 666-subject first cohort. In the later analysis, no new phenotypic data were used to find candidate immune exposures; instead, reliance was placed on TCR beta sequences and their occurrence across donors. Among about 400 genotyped donors of the cohort, an average of about 240,000 unique TCR beta nucleotide sequences was sequenced per donor, of which 15% to 20% were non-productive. The T cell repertoires of around 730 subjects were profiled by immunosequencing and related to cytomegalovirus serostatus. Donor age, sex, ethnicity and CMV serostatus were collected together with the repertoire data.

In total, 500 to 700 healthy bone marrow donors made up the cohort. All cohort members were sampled while nominally healthy, although unrecorded immune exposures were likely present. The donor tested CMV seropositive and was one of the 289 seropositive cohort members. Every donor gave a peripheral blood sample, and the peripheral blood mononuclear cells from that sample were used for TCR beta sequencing. The Qiagen DNeasy Blood Extraction Kit was used to extract genomic DNA from the blood cell samples. The germline V gene encodes CDR1 GTSNPN and CDR2 SVGIG (reference sequence). Germline trimming amounts to 7 bases on V and 11 bases on J, with 27 as the count of junction bases outside the gene matches. Spanning cysteine to phenylalanine, the CDR3 consists of 18 amino acids. Here the CDR3 DNA is all that survives: 54 bases in frame from base 1. The protocol used for the library was the immunoSEQ multiplex PCR assay. For the multiplex PCR, a mixture combining 60 forward primers for TCR Vbeta segments and 13 reverse primers for TCR Jbeta segments was used. The CDR3 region of rearranged TCR beta genes was amplified from genomic DNA by a multiplex PCR assay. On the Illumina HiSeq System, the amplified TCR beta libraries were sequenced as 87-base-pair reads. The authors' analysis ran thus. In a later analysis, roughly 80 million unique TCR beta chains were counted across the roughly 700 repertoires, and some 10 million of these chains were shared by at least two donors. To remove PCR and sequencing errors, raw reads were error-corrected and collapsed into unique sequences using a nearest-neighbor algorithm that merged closely related sequences. V, D and J gene segments were assigned by aligning CDR3 sequences to IMGT reference sequences. For a sequence to be retained, at least a six-nucleotide match to both a V gene segment and a J gene segment was required. Rearrangements were classified as productive when the CDR3 lacked stop codons and remained in frame with V and J, and all other rearrangements were classified as non-productive. Following IMGT convention, CDR3 was defined as the stretch from the second conserved V-encoded cysteine up to the conserved J-encoded phenylalanine. The earlier analysis of about 500 of the donors excluded sequences that lacked an unambiguous match to a single V gene segment. In an earlier analysis of about 590 of the donors, a V segment was called functional when productive rearrangements were above 56.7%, and segregating when the standard deviation between donors exceeded 5%. To diagnose cytomegalovirus status from the catalog of TCR beta chain sequences, a statistical classification framework was built. V and J gene assignment, in a later analysis, came from comparing TCR nucleotide sequences with IMGT/GENE-DB human TR gene sequences. A later analysis assigned CDR3 sequences and most-parsimonious VDJ recombination scenarios with the TCRdist pipeline. A later analysis defined each TCR beta chain by its CDR3 amino acid sequence plus V-gene family, and excluded reads lacking a unique V-gene family. In a later analysis, around 650 highly shared, low-generation-probability nucleotide sequences were removed to address suspected cross-contamination and a sequencing artifact. In a later analysis, a clonal expansion index was calculated for each public chain from normalized within-repertoire ranks of inferred template counts. A later analysis computed generation probabilities with a VDJ recombination model fitted to out-of-frame rearrangements, and checked the results against IGoR. In a later analysis, TCR-TCR, TCR-HLA and TCR-CMV co-occurrence was scored with hypergeometric tests, and a repertoire-size bias correction was applied to TCR pairs. In a later analysis, false discovery rates were estimated by permuting HLA or CMV assignments 20 times. In a later analysis, co-occurring TCRs were grouped with DBSCAN, and TCRdist sequence similarity was added when clustering was performed within HLA-allele-positive subsets. For co-occurrence clustering, repertoires with fewer than 30,000 or more than 120,000 public chains were excluded, along with 4 to 6 repertoires with anomalous nucleotide sharing. TCRdb provides this immuneACCESS table in a form limited to in-frame rearrangements. Some clones are lacking; in checked studies, under half of them reflect an unresolved V gene, and why the rest are absent is not known. Clonal size and the V and J genes are those of that table, whereas D and trimming came from the DNA. Here the sample has about 150,000 clones; more than 75% occur a single time. The ten most abundant clones make up less than 8.5% of the sample.

Broad study findings and their caveats: The study listed around 160 TCR beta chains as associated with cytomegalovirus. It was suggested by the authors that the approach could potentially be generalized to other disease states and immunological phenotypes. An earlier analysis of some 590 of the donors showed that most TCR beta V segments appeared in productive rearrangements either about 87% or about 30% of the time, which broadly matched IMGT annotations. Only TCR beta chains were sequenced in this cohort, and the absence of alpha or paired-chain data limited detectable features. V-gene and J-gene trimming of TCR beta chains was associated with a missense DCLRE1C variant in a later genetic analysis, and the association was replicated in an independent cohort. HLA typing was unavailable for some donors at each locus, so association tests used only the typed subset. The classifier was reported to diagnose cytomegalovirus status with high specificity and sensitivity in both the original and validation cohorts. A few of the identified cytomegalovirus-associated TCR beta chains were confirmed in vitro to be specific for cytomegalovirus antigens. A later analysis associated 15,000 to 20,000 TCR beta sequences with specific HLA alleles at a false discovery rate of 0.05. According to a later analysis, TCR association rates differed among HLA loci, with DRB1 alleles showing the most associated TCRs and HLA-C alleles showing the fewest. The only immune exposure information available for the cohort was CMV serostatus. A further reported finding was that TCR beta sequences accurately predicted the HLA-A and HLA-B alleles for most subjects in the first cohort. Roughly uniform sequencing depth across donors was assumed in presence/absence analyses, although this assumption may not hold. In a later analysis, most CMV-associated TCR beta chains were found to appear HLA-restricted, with HLA associations seemingly driven largely by CMV exposure. Most TCR sequences were observed very rarely across donors, whereas some public TCRs were present in many individuals. Correlated functional status among segregating V segments might reflect linkage disequilibrium, but an unknown experimental factor could not be ruled out. Because counts were too low, more than 15 rarely observed V segments, including chromosome 9 orphons, were excluded from the earlier analysis of 587 of the donors. In a later genetic analysis, fewer N-insertions in productive TCRs were reported among donors in an Asian-associated ancestry cluster than the roughly 700-donor mean. Several of the top co-occurrence clusters appeared to be linked to parvovirus B19, influenza, CMV and Epstein-Barr virus, according to a later analysis. When HLA alleles, especially DR and DQ, strongly co-occurred, TCR associations were difficult to assign to individual alleles. Compared with equally common non-associated chains, HLA-associated TCR beta chains in a later analysis were more clonally expanded and had lower generation probabilities. A cluster of highly shared sequence variants was judged likely to represent a technical artifact of the sequencing pipeline. Some IMGT-functional V segments, including TRBV6-2 and TRBV6-3, could not be distinguished by the 87-base-pair reads and were therefore excluded.

Sequencing was carried out using PBMCs. The receptor was isolated from a man under 40 in good health and CMV-seropositive. This sequence uses TRBV30 and TRBJ1-1, and TRBD1 aligns with 11 junction nucleotides. The CDR3 sequence is CAFFPHGTGGFWEHLAFF. Here is the DNA: TGTGCCTTCTTCCCTCACGGGACAGGGGGATTTTGGGAACATTTGGCTTTCTTT.